The TCR beta chain under discussion was sequenced for a study of blood T cell repertoires in COVID-19. Study in general: COVID-19 samples from acute and convalescent phases originated in the United States, Italy and Spain. Sources were T cells, B-cell-depleted T cells, or PBMCs; the material itself was cDNA or gDNA.

As processed by the authors: Reference gene primers were amplified, and this amplification served to estimate nucleated cell counts. Measured with immunoSEQ multiplex PCR; TCRdb has only the in-frame clones, and not every one. The DNA gave D and trimming, while V, J and clone size come from that table. Here the sample spans approximately 500,000 clones, approximately 83% being singletons. The CDR3 consists of 15 residues. The J segment lost 7 bases and the V segment lost 3 bases, leaving 14 bases of the junction unmatched. Germline CDR1 is GTSNPN and CDR2 is SVGIG (reference sequence). This chain connects TRBV30 to TRBJ1-1; TRBD1 aligns across 7 bases. Sequenced: peripheral blood. The source is a human donor in a cohort sampled during active COVID-19. The CDR3 spells CAWSRDRDSLREAFF. CDR3 bases: TGTGCCTGGAGCAGAGACCGGGACAGCCTTCGTGAAGCTTTCTTT. Drawing the rest from reference TRBV30 and TRBJ1-1, the complete variable domain is SQTIHQWPATLVQPVGSPLSLECTVEGTSNPNLYWYRQAAGRGLQLLFYSVGIGQISSEVPQNLSASRPQDRQFILSSKKLLLSDSGFYLCAWSRDRDSLREAFFGQGTRLTVV.